These 8 T cell receptor beta chains were sequenced from one sample in a study of T cell responses to AZD1222 COVID-19 vaccine. Assay: immunoSEQ multiplex PCR; the TCRdb copy retains only in-frame clones and omits some. The table includes about 180,000 clones, over 85% detected once. The sequencing used peripheral blood, collected on day 0 of AZD1222 vaccination. These receptors all come from an adult in good health.

The chain recombines TRBV27 with TRBJ1-3; D is unclear. Between the trimmed V and J ends, which lost 8 bases and 4 bases, there was a span of 12 bases. CDR1 and CDR2 from the germline V gene are MNHEY and SMNVEV (reference sequence). This CDR3 contains 13 residues. This CDR3 reads CASSVYGGNTIYF. In nucleotides, the CDR3 is TGTGCCAGCTCCGTCTATGGAGGAAACACCATATATTTT.

The V call is TRBV27, the J call TRBJ1-1; 10 bases are a match to TRBD1. CDR1 and CDR2 from the germline V gene are MNHEY and SMNVEV (reference sequence). V lost 3 bases and J lost 7; bases outside the gene matches: 17. The CDR3 runs to 18 residues. CDR3 amino acids: CASSFFGTGVTVLGEAFF. CDR3 nucleotide sequence: TGTGCCAGCAGTTTTTTCGGGACAGGGGTGACAGTGCTTGGTGAAGCTTTCTTT.

The V and J genes are TRBV6-5 and TRBJ2-1; D is uncertain. The CDR3 has 12 residues. CDR1 MNHEY and CDR2 SVGAGI come from the germline V gene. V lost 8 bases, J lost 6 bases, and 11 bases lay in between. The chain's CDR3 is CASHRGGNEQFF. The DNA of the CDR3 is TGTGCCAGCCACCGAGGCGGCAATGAGCAGTTCTTC.

V and J are TRBV6-5 and TRBJ1-1; TRBD1 aligns across 8 bases. Germline loops: CDR1 MNHEY, CDR2 SVGAGI. The V gene end was trimmed by 6 bases and the J gene end by 3 bases; junction bases not matched to a gene: 3. This CDR3 comprises 13 residues. For the CDR3, the DNA is TGTGCCAGCAGCACGGACAGGGACACTGAAGCTTTCTTT. Protein sequence: CASSTDRDTEAFF.

The chain combines TRBV5-4 with TRBJ2-3, with 13 bases fitting TRBD2. Germline V lookup: CDR1 SGHNT, CDR2 YYREEE (reference sequence). This CDR3 is 18 amino acids long. V was pared by 3 bases and J by 5 bases, with 12 bases of the junction left unmatched. CDR3 nucleotide sequence: TGTGCCAGCAGCTCAGCCCTTTTGGGACTAGCGGGAATAGATACGCAGTATTTT. Residues: CASSSALLGLAGIDTQYF.

The genes are TRBV11-1 and TRBJ1-4, with 7 bases that match TRBD1. Germline V gives CDR1 SGHAT, CDR2 FQDESV (reference sequence). V gave up 5 bases and J gave up 6 bases; unmatched junction bases: 6. This CDR3 is built from 14 residues. The CDR3 loop is CASSRDSGHEKLFF. CDR3 in DNA: TGTGCCAGCAGCCGGGACAGTGGGCATGAAAAACTGTTTTTT.

The gene calls are TRBV24-1 and TRBJ1-1; no clear D gene. V gave up 3 bases and J gave up 6 bases, with 10 bases separating them. Germline CDR1 KGHDR, CDR2 SFDVKD. The CDR3 extends over 13 amino acids. CDR3 coding DNA: TGTGCCACCAGTGATGCCTGGTCGCCTGAAGCTTTCTTT. It yields the protein CATSDAWSPEAFF.

The rearrangement links TRBV19 to TRBJ1-2, with D perhaps matching TRBD1 (6 bases). V dropped 6 bases and J dropped 2 bases, with 13 bases sitting between them. Germline CDR1 and CDR2: LNHDA and SQIVND (reference sequence). This CDR3 has 14 residues. This chain's CDR3 is CASRPGQLNYGYTF. DNA of the CDR3: TGTGCCAGTAGACCGGGACAACTCAACTATGGCTACACCTTC.